This TCR beta chain was sequenced in a study of T cell responses to AZD1222 COVID-19 vaccine. Overall study results and limits: Just a handful of AZD1222 recipients tested seropositive at baseline. Mapped onto spike, vaccine-associated CD4 TCRs spanned it and were dominant at 160-218 and 743-854. Spike-specific TCR breadth rose after two AZD1222 doses, and depth rose as well.

Turning to this clone: The antigen is unknown.

J gave up 5 bases and V 3 bases, and 5 bases lay outside the gene matches. CDR1 and CDR2 (germline): KGHSH, LQKENI. CDR3 length equals 14 residues. Samples with a second dose at about 4 or about 12 weeks were pooled together. Only in-frame clones appear in the TCRdb table, and some are missing; sequencing was by immunoSEQ multiplex PCR. Of 85,000 to 130,000 clones detected, roughly 87% appear once; the ten largest clones hold approximately 8%. The sample consisted of peripheral blood, taken 28 days after the second AZD1222 dose. This receptor was taken from an adult who received the AZD1222 COVID-19 vaccine. The chain has TRBV18 and TRBJ2-5; 8 bases are a match to TRBD1. The CDR3 DNA follows: TGTGCCAGCTCACCTGAAACAGGGGGTGAGACCCAGTACTTC. Translating gives CASSPETGGETQYF.